This T cell receptor beta chain appears in the sequencing data of a study of tumor T cells in aggressive B-cell lymphoma. Profiling relied on immunoSEQ multiplex PCR, and the TCRdb table lists in-frame clones only, not all of them. The profile shows 2,500 to 3,500 clones, roughly 69% of them singletons. The germline gives CDR1 SGHRS, CDR2 YFSETQ. Trimming took 4 bases from V and 9 from J; bases not matched to a gene: 4. The CDR3 spans 15 residues. V and J are TRBV5-1 and TRBJ2-1, with 16 bases that match TRBD2. The sample comprised tumor tissue. The source of this sequence is an adult with diffuse large B cell lymphoma. The CDR3 is CASSQGTSGRGEQFF. DNA for the CDR3: TGCGCCAGCAGCCAGGGGACTAGCGGGAGGGGTGAGCAGTTCTTC.